This T cell receptor beta chain was sequenced during a study of metastatic and nonmetastatic thyroid tumors. There are 16 residues in the CDR3. Per germline, CDR1 SNHLY and CDR2 FYNNEI. Notes on the study in general: Across blood and tumor, TCR beta diversity in malignant thyroid tumors was reportedly significantly higher than in benign nodules.

Original processing notes: Between-group CDR3 differences, defined by clinicopathological status, yielded a distant-metastasis classifier for papillary thyroid cancer. TCRdb re-clonotyped the PCR reads via MiXCR. TCRdb, rather than the study authors, made the V and J calls. The table shows roughly 24,000 clones, with around 21% occurring only once. Thyroid surgery was preceded by no treatment in any patient. A word on this clone: Its antigen is as yet unknown. One junction end does not reproduce the germline sequence, and a read error may be involved. The sample carries other DNA sequences with the same CDR3.

The sample taken for sequencing was blood. The source of this sequence is a male donor with papillary thyroid cancer or a benign thyroid nodule (not recorded which). Some clones in this sample may be carry-over from other donors' samples. The chain joins TRBV2 to TRBJ2-3, with a weak D call TRBD2 (5 bases). In DNA form, the CDR3 reads TGTGCCAGCAGCGGCGGTGCAGTCTCTAGCACAGACACGCAGTATTTT. This encodes CASSGGAVSSTDTQYF.